These T cell receptor beta chains were read from a single sample in a study of T cell responses to AZD1222 COVID-19 vaccine. Sequencing used immunoSEQ multiplex PCR; TCRdb keeps in-frame clones, though not all of them. Among approximately 140,000 clones listed, roughly 90% were seen once. The specimen comprised peripheral blood, sampled on day 0 of AZD1222 vaccination. All receptors come from an adult in good health. Both conserved end residues are part of each CDR3. A D gene is named only where the DNA matches it firmly. Size tells how often a clone was seen (once, few, many) or the class of an expanded clone, and some rows leave it out.

CDR3 length	D gene	V gene	J gene	clone size	CDR3 DNA	CDR3 protein
16	NA	TRBV25-1	TRBJ1-4	NA	TGTGCCAGCAGTGAATATGAGGTGGCCGAGAATGAAAAACTGTTTTTT	CASSEYEVAENEKLFF
14	NA	TRBV5-6	TRBJ2-7	NA	TGTGCCAGCAGCCGGACAGCATTAACCTACGAGCAGTACTTC	CASSRTALTYEQYF
17	TRBD2	TRBV6-2/TRBV6-3	TRBJ2-3	NA	TGTGCCAGCAGTTACTCCCTAGCGGGCTCGGGGACAGATACGCAGTATTTT	CASSYSLAGSGTDTQYF
17	NA	TRBV21-1	TRBJ2-7	few	TGTGCCAGCAGCAAGGGAGCCCCCGGGACAGGGGACTACGAGCAGTACTTC	CASSKGAPGTGDYEQYF
14	NA	TRBV30	TRBJ2-1	NA	TGTGCCTGGAGTGTACGTACCGGATACAATGAGCAGTTCTTC	CAWSVRTGYNEQFF
14	TRBD2	TRBV2	TRBJ2-1	once	TGTGCCAGCCGTTGGGCGGGAGGGCCCAATGAGCAGTTCTTC	CASRWAGGPNEQFF
16	TRBD2	TRBV6-1	TRBJ2-1	NA	TGTGCCAGCAGGGAACTAGCGGGACGCGGCGGGTATGAGCAGTTCTTC	CASRELAGRGGYEQFF
13	TRBD1	TRBV10-3	TRBJ2-7	NA	TGTGCCATCAGTGGACAGGGATACTACGAGCAGTACTTC	CAISGQGYYEQYF
16	TRBD1	TRBV27	TRBJ1-1	NA	TGTGCCAGCAGTCCTTGGGACAGGGGGCGTAGGACTGAAGCTTTCTTT	CASSPWDRGRRTEAFF
15	NA	TRBV6-2/TRBV6-3	TRBJ2-2	few	TGTGCCAGCAGTTTACCCCCTTCGAGCGCCGGGGAGCTGTTTTTT	CASSLPPSSAGELFF
14	NA	TRBV10-3	TRBJ2-5	NA	TGTGCCATCAGTGAGTCGAGCTACCAAGAGACCCAGTACTTC	CAISESSYQETQYF
16	TRBD1	TRBV4-3	TRBJ1-4	NA	TGCGCCAGCAGCCAAGGACAGGGGGCGCCTAATGAAAAACTGTTTTTT	CASSQGQGAPNEKLFF
15	NA	TRBV6-9	TRBJ2-5	NA	TGTGCCAGCAGTTTCGGGGACGGCCGGGCAGAGACCCAGTACTTC	CASSFGDGRAETQYF
15	NA	TRBV3-1/TRBV3-2	TRBJ1-4	few	TGTGCCAGCAGCCTCCGAAGCCGAGATAATGAAAAACTGTTTTTT	CASSLRSRDNEKLFF
18	TRBD1	TRBV6-1	TRBJ1-4	NA	TGTGCCAGCAGTGGACGATGGACAGGGGCCGCCAAAGGGGAAAAACTGTTTTTT	CASSGRWTGAAKGEKLFF
16	NA	TRBV27	TRBJ1-2	NA	TGTGCCAGCAGTTCCCTTCGGGGGGCGGGGATCTATGGCTACACCTTC	CASSSLRGAGIYGYTF